What follows describes a single T cell receptor (beta chain). This record belongs to a study of OX40 agonist ivuxolimab in advanced cancers. Study as a whole: One patient with hepatocellular carcinoma and two with cutaneous melanoma, three in all, had partial responses.

Sequencing was performed with immunoSEQ multiplex PCR; in TCRdb, only in-frame clones are kept and a portion is missing. Of around 40,000 clones in the sample, roughly 80% are singletons; the top ten hold around 3.9%. CDR3 length equals 16 residues. Looked up from germline, CDR1 is SGHRS and CDR2 is YFSETQ. The V and J ends lost 4 bases and 5 bases, in that order; junction bases with no gene match: 9. The TCR comes from an adult with an advanced solid tumor such as melanoma, head and neck, liver or kidney cancer. V usage is TRBV5-1 and J usage is TRBJ2-2, with 9 bases lining up with TRBD2. The specimen comprised CD4+ or CD8+ T cells sorted from blood, sampled in a trial of the OX40 agonist ivuxolimab. DNA of the CDR3: TGCGCCAGCAGCCTAACCGGGACTAGCTTGACCGGGGAGCTGTTTTTT. Protein sequence: CASSLTGTSLTGELFF.